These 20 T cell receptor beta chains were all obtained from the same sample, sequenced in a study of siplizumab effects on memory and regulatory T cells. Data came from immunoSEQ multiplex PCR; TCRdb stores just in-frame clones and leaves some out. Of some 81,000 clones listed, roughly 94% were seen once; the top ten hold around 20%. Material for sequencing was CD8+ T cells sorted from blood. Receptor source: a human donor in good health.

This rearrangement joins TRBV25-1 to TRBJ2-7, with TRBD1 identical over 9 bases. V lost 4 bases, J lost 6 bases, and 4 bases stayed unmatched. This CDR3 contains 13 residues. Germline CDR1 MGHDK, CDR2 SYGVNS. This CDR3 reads CASSGTDRGEQYF. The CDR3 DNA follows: TGTGCCAGCAGTGGCACGGACAGGGGCGAGCAGTACTTC.

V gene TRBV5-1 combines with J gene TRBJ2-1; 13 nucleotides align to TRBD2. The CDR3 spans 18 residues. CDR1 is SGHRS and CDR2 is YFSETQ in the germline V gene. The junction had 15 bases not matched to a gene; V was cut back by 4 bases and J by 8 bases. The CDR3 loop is CASSVQGSGLAGRDEQFF. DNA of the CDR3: TGCGCCAGCAGCGTGCAAGGATCGGGACTAGCGGGAAGGGATGAGCAGTTCTTC.

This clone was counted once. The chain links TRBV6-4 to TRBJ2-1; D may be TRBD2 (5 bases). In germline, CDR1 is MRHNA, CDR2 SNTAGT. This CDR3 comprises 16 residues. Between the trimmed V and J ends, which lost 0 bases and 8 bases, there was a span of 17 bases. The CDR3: CASSDSRLGEGDEQFF. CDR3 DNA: TGTGCCAGCAGTGACTCTCGTTTGGGCGAGGGTGATGAGCAGTTCTTC.

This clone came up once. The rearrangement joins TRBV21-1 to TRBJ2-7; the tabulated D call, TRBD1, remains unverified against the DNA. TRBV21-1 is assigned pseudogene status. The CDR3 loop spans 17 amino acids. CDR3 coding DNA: TGTGCCAGCAGCAAATCTGCGGACAGGGGAATTCTTCGCGAGCAGTACTTC. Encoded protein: CASSKSADRGILREQYF.

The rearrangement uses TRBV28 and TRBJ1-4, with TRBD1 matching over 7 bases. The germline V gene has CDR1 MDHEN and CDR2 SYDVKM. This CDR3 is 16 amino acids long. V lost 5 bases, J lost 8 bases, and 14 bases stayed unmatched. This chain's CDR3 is CASSQGGAALGEKLFF. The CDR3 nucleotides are TGTGCCAGCAGTCAGGGGGGCGCTGCCCTGGGGGAAAAACTGTTTTTT.

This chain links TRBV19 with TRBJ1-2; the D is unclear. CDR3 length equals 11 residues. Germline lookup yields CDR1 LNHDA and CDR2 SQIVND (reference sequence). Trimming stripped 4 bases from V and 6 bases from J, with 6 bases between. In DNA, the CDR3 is TGTGCCAGTAGTACCGCGGATGGCTACACCTTC. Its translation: CASSTADGYTF.

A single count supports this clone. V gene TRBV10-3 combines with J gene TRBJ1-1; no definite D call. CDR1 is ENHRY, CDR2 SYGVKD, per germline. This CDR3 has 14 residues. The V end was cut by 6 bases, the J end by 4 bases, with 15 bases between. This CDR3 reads CAIRDGFVGTEAFF. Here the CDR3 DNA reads TGTGCCATCAGGGACGGTTTCGTGGGCACTGAAGCTTTCTTT.

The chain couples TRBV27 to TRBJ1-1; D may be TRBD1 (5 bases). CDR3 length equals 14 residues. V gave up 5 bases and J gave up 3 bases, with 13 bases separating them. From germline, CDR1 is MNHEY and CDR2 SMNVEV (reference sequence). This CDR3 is CASSLWTGHTEAFF. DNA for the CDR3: TGTGCCAGCAGTCTCTGGACGGGACACACTGAAGCTTTCTTT.

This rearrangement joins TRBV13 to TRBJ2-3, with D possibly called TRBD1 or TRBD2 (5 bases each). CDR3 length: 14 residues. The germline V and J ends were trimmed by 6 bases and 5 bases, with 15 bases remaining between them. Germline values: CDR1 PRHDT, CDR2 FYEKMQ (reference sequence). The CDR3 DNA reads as TGTGCCAGCAGGGTGCGAGGGGTTGGAGATACGCAGTATTTT. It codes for CASRVRGVGDTQYF.

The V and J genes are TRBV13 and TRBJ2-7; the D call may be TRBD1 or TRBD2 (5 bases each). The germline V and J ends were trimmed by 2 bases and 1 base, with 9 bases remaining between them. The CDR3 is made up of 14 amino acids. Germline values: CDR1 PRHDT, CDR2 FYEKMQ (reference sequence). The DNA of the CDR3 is TGTGCCAGCAGCTTAAACGGGGCGTCCTACGAGCAGTACTTC. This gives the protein CASSLNGASYEQYF.

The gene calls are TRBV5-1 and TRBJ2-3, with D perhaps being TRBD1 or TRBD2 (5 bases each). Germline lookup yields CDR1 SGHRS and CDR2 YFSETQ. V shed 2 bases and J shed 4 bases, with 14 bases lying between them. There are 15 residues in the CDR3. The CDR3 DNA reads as TGCGCCAGCAGCTTTAAACATTCGGGGCCAGATACGCAGTATTTT. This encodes CASSFKHSGPDTQYF.

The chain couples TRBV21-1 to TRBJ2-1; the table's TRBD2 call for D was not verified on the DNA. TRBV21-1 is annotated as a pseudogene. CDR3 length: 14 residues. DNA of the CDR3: TGTGCCAGCAGTGCGGGGGGGCGCCTCTATGAGCAGTTCTTC. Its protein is CASSAGGRLYEQFF.

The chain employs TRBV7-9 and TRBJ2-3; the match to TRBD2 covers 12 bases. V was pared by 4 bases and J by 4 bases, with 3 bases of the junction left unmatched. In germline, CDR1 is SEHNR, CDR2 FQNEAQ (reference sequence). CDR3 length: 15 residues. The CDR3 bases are TGTGCCAGCAGCTCGACTAGCGGGAGTCCAGATACGCAGTATTTT. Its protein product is CASSSTSGSPDTQYF.

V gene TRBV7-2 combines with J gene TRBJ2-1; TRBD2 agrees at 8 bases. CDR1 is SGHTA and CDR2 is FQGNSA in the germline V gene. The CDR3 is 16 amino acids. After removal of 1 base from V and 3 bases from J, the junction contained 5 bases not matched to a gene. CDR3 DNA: TGTGCCAGCAGCTTAGATGGGCTAGCGGGCTACAATGAGCAGTTCTTC. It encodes CASSLDGLAGYNEQFF.

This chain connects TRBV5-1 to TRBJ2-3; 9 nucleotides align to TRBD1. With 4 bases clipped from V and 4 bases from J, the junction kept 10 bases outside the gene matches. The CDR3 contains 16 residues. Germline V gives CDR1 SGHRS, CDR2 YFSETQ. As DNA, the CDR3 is TGCGCCAGCAGCCCCACCGGGACAGGGTTTTCAGATACGCAGTATTTT. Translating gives CASSPTGTGFSDTQYF.

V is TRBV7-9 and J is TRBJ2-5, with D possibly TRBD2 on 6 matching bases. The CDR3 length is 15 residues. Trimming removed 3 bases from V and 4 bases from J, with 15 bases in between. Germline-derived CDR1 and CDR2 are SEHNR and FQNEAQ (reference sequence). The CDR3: CASSLRDALVETQYF. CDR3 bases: TGTGCCAGCAGCTTGCGGGACGCCCTCGTAGAGACCCAGTACTTC.

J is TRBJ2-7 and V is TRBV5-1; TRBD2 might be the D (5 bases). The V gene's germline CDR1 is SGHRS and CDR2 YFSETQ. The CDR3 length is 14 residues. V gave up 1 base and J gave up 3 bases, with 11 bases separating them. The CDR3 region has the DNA TGCGCCAGCAGCTTGAGTAGCGACTACTACGAGCAGTACTTC. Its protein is CASSLSSDYYEQYF.

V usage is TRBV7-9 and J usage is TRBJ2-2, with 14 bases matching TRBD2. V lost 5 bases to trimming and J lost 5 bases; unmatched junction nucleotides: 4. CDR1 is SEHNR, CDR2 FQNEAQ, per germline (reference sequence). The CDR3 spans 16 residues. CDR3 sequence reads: CASSAGLAGGTGELFF. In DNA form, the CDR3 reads TGTGCCAGCAGCGCCGGACTAGCGGGAGGTACCGGGGAGCTGTTTTTT.

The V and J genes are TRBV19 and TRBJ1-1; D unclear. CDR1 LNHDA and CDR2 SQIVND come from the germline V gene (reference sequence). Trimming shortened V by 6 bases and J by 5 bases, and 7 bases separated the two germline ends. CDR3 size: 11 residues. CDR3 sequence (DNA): TGTGCCAGTAGGGCGGGAACTGAAGCTTTCTTT. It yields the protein CASRAGTEAFF. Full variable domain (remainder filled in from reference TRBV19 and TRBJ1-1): DGGITQSPKYLFRKEGQNVTLSCEQNLNHDAMYWYRQDPGQGLRLIYYSQIVNDFQKGDIAEGYSVSREKKESFPLTVTSAQKNPTAFYLCASRAGTEAFFGQGTRLTVV.

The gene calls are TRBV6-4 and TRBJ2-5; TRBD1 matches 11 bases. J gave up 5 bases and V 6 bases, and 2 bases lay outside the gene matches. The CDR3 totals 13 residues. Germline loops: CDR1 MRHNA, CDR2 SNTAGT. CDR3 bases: TGTGCCAGCAGGGACAGGGGGCACGAGACCCAGTACTTC. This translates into CASRDRGHETQYF.